This TCR beta chain was profiled in a study of T cell responses to AZD1222 COVID-19 vaccine. Study-wide results and caveats: A mostly white British donor set with more females was recruited, and clonal diversity was possibly underestimated.

Details on this clone: Antigen specificity is unknown.

TCRdb's table, derived via immunoSEQ multiplex PCR, lists solely in-frame clones and lacks some. The sample has fewer than 95,000 clones, about 88% seen once. Between the trimmed V and J ends, which lost 4 bases and 0 bases, there was a span of 6 bases. The CDR3 has 13 residues. Germline lookup yields CDR1 SGHNT and CDR2 YYREEE (reference sequence). The specimen comprised peripheral blood, sampled 28 days after the second AZD1222 dose. The TCR sequence derives from an adult who received the AZD1222 COVID-19 vaccine. The chain employs TRBV5-4 and TRBJ2-3, with D possibly being TRBD2 (5 bases). CDR3 region: CASSRTSTDTQYF. CDR3 in DNA: TGTGCCAGCAGCCGGACTAGCACAGATACGCAGTATTTT.